This T cell receptor beta chain was sequenced during a study of blood T cell repertoires in COVID-19 (TCRdb year 2020). Regarding the study in general: Samples from collaborators originated in the United States, Italy and Spain and spanned both the acute and convalescent phases of COVID-19. The material from the prospective study consisted of cDNA or gDNA derived from T cells, B-cell-depleted T cells, or PBMCs. Samples were obtained from the ongoing ImmuneRACE study (first 160 participants) and from over a thousand subjects provided by 6 global collaborators. A de-identified subject ID, COVID-19 status, age in years and sex were almost always included in the sample metadata. The dataset comprised deeply sampled blood TCRbeta repertoires from subjects exposed to, actively infected with, or recovered from COVID-19. The repertoires were made available in a free public database intended to serve as a resource for research on the immune response to SARS-CoV-2. Where available, HLA class I and class II types were obtained from metadata supplied by the sample provider rather than from assay-based typing. Results and caveats for the whole study, not just this receptor: The amount of clinical and demographic metadata varied by source and participant and was provided uncurated.

Whole blood was collected in K2EDTA tubes by collaborating institutions according to the institutions' own protocols. Collaborator samples were shipped for TCRbeta analysis as frozen whole blood, isolated PBMCs, or DNA extracted from either sample type. CDR1 SEHNR and CDR2 FQNEAQ were looked up in the germline V gene (reference sequence). Including cysteine and phenylalanine, the CDR3 has 18 amino acids. CDR3 DNA is the only sequence kept; it has 54 bases, read in frame from the first base. Between the V and J ends, shortened by 8 bases and 0 bases respectively, the junction contains 22 bases. A note on this clone: The antigen this receptor binds is unknown. No much larger clone is present one base from it, and per-base qualities are unavailable.

TCRbeta CDR3 regions were amplified from genomic DNA using the immunoSEQ Assay, a bias-controlled multiplex PCR. Under the source paper's analysis protocol: Within the assay, amplification of reference gene primers was used to estimate how many nucleated cells each sample contained. To quantify the absolute abundance of each unique TCRbeta CDR3 rearrangement, sequence reads were collapsed and filtered. For each sample, productive Simpson clonality was calculated as the square root of Simpson's diversity index over productive rearrangements. Here the immuneACCESS table is served through TCRdb, limited to in-frame sequences with V and J called. Missing clones are a known gap in these copies; in checked studies unresolved V genes cover under half, and the rest lacks a known reason. The V and J calls and clone size are taken from that table; D and trimming were inferred from the DNA. The sample records tens of thousands of clones, 75% to 90% of which are singletons. About 5.8% of the sample belongs to the ten largest clones.

Material: peripheral blood. Recombination connected TRBV7-9 to TRBJ1-4; TRBD1 might be the D gene, on 6 matching bases. The TCR originated in a man aged 55 to 69 with active COVID-19. The CDR3 has the sequence CASVPGFRGRATNEKLFF. Read as DNA, the sequence is TGTGCCAGCGTGCCTGGTTTCAGGGGTAGAGCAACTAATGAAAAACTGTTTTTT.